This TCR beta chain came from a study of cytomegalovirus exposure and HLA in healthy donors. Deletions cut 8 bases from V and 0 bases from J, with 5 bases between. CDR3 length: 12 residues. The germline V gene has CDR1 MNHEY and CDR2 SMNVEV (reference sequence). Use of 60 Vbeta and 13 Jbeta primers characterized the PCR. The table came from immunoSEQ multiplex PCR; TCRdb's copy has only in-frame clones and leaves some out. The data show approximately 170,000 clones, around 83% seen once. To note about this clone: Its antigen is not known.

General study results and limits: A later analysis found TCR association rates differed by HLA locus, highest for DRB1 and lowest for HLA-C. The authors enumerated 180 or so TCR beta chains as linked to cytomegalovirus.

This clonotype was obtained from a man in his fifties or sixties in good health and CMV-seropositive. The sequenced material came from PBMCs. This chain connects TRBV27 to TRBJ2-4; possibly TRBD2 for D (5 bases). CDR3 DNA: TGTGCCAGCCGGGGAGCCAAAAACATTCAGTACTTC. It codes for CASRGAKNIQYF.